Sequencing of this TCR beta chain was carried out in a study of T cell responses to AZD1222 COVID-19 vaccine. Points on this clone: Its antigen is as yet unknown.

TCRdb's copy holds only in-frame clones and misses some; the assay was immunoSEQ multiplex PCR. The table has more than 150,000 clones, under 95% seen once. Germline V lookup: CDR1 MDHEN, CDR2 SYDVKM. The CDR3 loop spans 13 amino acids. V shed 2 bases and J shed 4 bases, with 8 bases lying between them. Study-wide points: Vaccine-related CD4 TCRs covered spike, predominating at 160-218 and 743-854.

The TCR was taken from an adult who received the AZD1222 COVID-19 vaccine. The starting material was peripheral blood, obtained 28 days after the second AZD1222 dose. The rearrangement uses TRBV28 and TRBJ1-1; TRBD1 is a possible D gene (5 bases). The CDR3 DNA sequence: TGTGCCAGCAGTTTAGGGAGGGGCACTGAAGCTTTCTTT. Translated, it gives CASSLGRGTEAFF.